One sample yielded the 31 T cell receptor beta chains listed below, sequenced in a study of T cells after yellow fever vaccination (dated by TCRdb to about 2019). The treatment or condition label on this specimen signifies: live attenuated yellow fever vaccine strain. Libraries were prepared through 5' RACE. The run used an Illumina HiSeq 2500. TCRdb reprocessing: public reads trimmed at Q25 with fastp, clones called with MiXCR, in-frame beta chains kept. Entries are consolidated by CDR3 protein sequence, retaining the most common genes and DNA. The sample table records about 350,000 distinct CDR3 sequences; roughly 8.6% of these occur just once. Of the sample, under 20% falls within the top ten clones. The source was PBMCs, collected 45 days after the first yellow fever vaccination. The receptors come from a man aged 18 to 30 who received the YFV17D yellow fever vaccine.

This chain connects TRBV5-4 to TRBJ2-5; 7 bases map to TRBD2. The CDR3 is 16 residues long. Germline V gene data show CDR1 as SGHNT and CDR2 as YYREEE (reference sequence). Trimming removed 3 bases from V and 4 bases from J; junction bases left unmatched: 12. CDR3 residues: CASSSPTQTGGETQYF. The DNA of the CDR3 is TGTGCCAGCAGCTCCCCGACCCAAACGGGGGGAGAGACCCAGTACTTC.

The chain combines TRBV4-1 with TRBJ1-2; tentatively, D is TRBD1 (6 bases). Germline V CDR1 and CDR2: MGHRA, YSYEKL. This CDR3 contains 15 residues. The V gene lost 4 bases and the J gene lost 0 bases, with 12 bases spanning the gap. The CDR3, as DNA: TGCGCCAGCAGCCCACGGGAGGGGGCTAACTATGGCTACACCTTC. Translated: CASSPREGANYGYTF.

This clonotype was counted between two and nine times. The rearrangement joins TRBV18 to TRBJ2-5; D is tentatively TRBD1 or TRBD2 (5 bases each). Trimming shortened V by 3 bases and J by 4 bases, and 15 bases separated the two germline ends. The length of the CDR3 is 15 residues. The V gene's germline CDR1 is KGHSH and CDR2 LQKENI. As DNA, the CDR3 is TGTGCCAGCTCACCCGGGGACGGCCCAGGAGAGACCCAGTACTTC. This encodes CASSPGDGPGETQYF.

The chain recombines TRBV4-3 with TRBJ1-2; no clear D gene. The CDR3 is 15 amino acids. The germline CDR1 and CDR2 sequences are LGHNA and YSLEER. V gave up 4 bases and J gave up 8 bases, with 20 bases separating them. The CDR3: CASSPVKDHPRGYTF. The DNA of the CDR3 is TGCGCCAGCAGCCCAGTCAAGGACCACCCGCGAGGCTACACCTTC.

This clonotype was recorded a few times. This chain links TRBV12-3 or TRBV12-4 with TRBJ2-3; 9 bases map to TRBD1. The CDR3 is 14 amino acids. The V and J ends lost 5 bases and 3 bases, in that order; junction bases with no gene match: 3. The CDR3 loop is CASSTGQGTDTQYF. The CDR3 region has the DNA TGTGCCAGCAGTACGGGACAGGGTACAGATACGCAGTATTTT.

This clonotype was found a few times. V and J are TRBV4-3 and TRBJ2-1; tentatively, D is TRBD1 or TRBD2 (5 bases each). The germline V gene has CDR1 LGHNA and CDR2 YSLEER. The V end lost 0 bases, the J end lost 9 bases, and 12 bases lay between the germline ends. The CDR3 spans 14 residues. The DNA of the CDR3 is TGCGCCAGCAGCCAAGAGGGACGGGGCAGTGAGCAGTTCTTC. This sequence encodes CASSQEGRGSEQFF.

This clonotype was found a few times. The rearrangement uses TRBV29-1 and TRBJ2-3, with a tentative D call TRBD1 (5 bases). The ends were cut back, 3 bases at V and 7 bases at J, with 11 bases in the middle. Germline loops: CDR1 SQVTM, CDR2 ANQGSEA. The CDR3 has 12 residues. CDR3: CSVDPDTYTQYF. In DNA, the CDR3 is TGCAGCGTTGACCCGGACACCTATACGCAGTATTTT.

The gene calls are TRBV15 and TRBJ2-1; 15 nucleotides line up with TRBD2. There are 20 residues in the CDR3. V shed 0 bases and J 0 bases; nucleotides not matched to a gene: 6. CDR1 is LNHNV and CDR2 is YYDKDF in the germline V gene (reference sequence). The CDR3 DNA reads as TGTGCCACCAGCAGAGATGGACTAGCGGGGGGGTATGTCTCCTACAATGAGCAGTTCTTC. Encoded protein: CATSRDGLAGGYVSYNEQFF.

V usage is TRBV11-1 and J usage is TRBJ2-1; D possibly corresponds to TRBD1 (6 bases). Germline V gene sequence: CDR1 SGHAT, CDR2 FQDESV (reference sequence). V shed 5 bases and J shed 3 bases, with 23 bases lying between them. There are 18 residues in the CDR3. CDR3 DNA sequence: TGTGCCAGCAGCACGTCCCGGCGGTGGCAGGGGATCTACAATGAGCAGTTCTTC. Translation gives CASSTSRRWQGIYNEQFF.

The V gene is TRBV6-2 or TRBV6-3, the J gene TRBJ2-7, with TRBD1 matching over 9 bases. The germline CDR1 and CDR2 sequences are MNHEY and SVGEGT. The V segment lost 6 bases and the J segment 4 bases; nucleotides outside the gene matches: 4. CDR3 length equals 13 residues. CDR3 bases: TGTGCCAGCAGCAAGGACAGGGGTTACGAGCAGTACTTC. Translation gives CASSKDRGYEQYF.

The table lists this clonotype with a few counts. This chain connects TRBV5-6 to TRBJ2-7; 10 positions agree with TRBD2. The CDR3 is 17 residues long. Germline lookup yields CDR1 SGHDT and CDR2 YYEEEE. V lost 4 bases to trimming and J lost 7 bases; unmatched junction nucleotides: 17. CDR3 in DNA: TGTGCCAGCAGCGAGCTAGGGACAAAGCGGGGGGGCACTGAGCAGTACTTC. This gives the protein CASSELGTKRGGTEQYF.

This clonotype was picked up a small number of times. This chain joins TRBV28 and TRBJ1-3; D is unclear. CDR1 and CDR2 (germline): MDHEN, SYDVKM. The V end was cut by 7 bases, the J end by 0 bases, with 7 bases between. CDR3 length equals 13 residues. The CDR3 reads CASTFGSGNTIYF. The CDR3 region has the DNA TGTGCCAGCACTTTTGGCTCTGGAAACACCATATATTTT.

This clonotype was seen a few times. V gene TRBV4-2 combines with J gene TRBJ2-2; D remains unclear. The CDR3 length is 13 residues. In germline, CDR1 is LGHNA, CDR2 YNFKEQ. V was trimmed by 0 bases and J by 5 bases, leaving 4 bases between them. The DNA for the CDR3 is TGTGCCAGCAGCCAAGAATCGACCGGGGAGCTGTTTTTT. Encoded protein: CASSQESTGELFF.

The rearrangement joins TRBV28 to TRBJ1-1; the match to TRBD1 covers 7 bases. CDR1 is MDHEN, CDR2 SYDVKM, per germline. There are 11 residues in the CDR3. V trimming: 6 bases; J trimming: 7 bases; junction bases outside the gene matches: 2. The CDR3 nucleotides are TGTGCCAGCAGGCGACAGGGTGAAGCTTTCTTT. Translation: CASRRQGEAFF.

This clonotype came up a few times. The chain has TRBV7-6 and TRBJ1-3; unclear D gene. V lost 2 bases, J lost 2 bases, and 4 bases lay in between. CDR1 is SGHVS and CDR2 is FNYEAQ in the germline V gene. The CDR3 runs to 13 residues. The CDR3 region is CASSLQAGNTIYF. The CDR3 DNA reads as TGTGCCAGCAGCTTACAAGCTGGAAACACCATATATTTT.

The CDR3 nucleotides are TGCGCCAGCAGCCAAATTTTAGCGGGGGGGCCTAGTGAGGAGCAGTTCTTC. Translating gives CASSQILAGGPSEEQFF. The chain couples TRBV4-3 to TRBJ2-1, with TRBD2 identical over 11 bases. This CDR3 is built from 17 residues. V was pared by 2 bases and J by 10 bases, with 13 bases of the junction left unmatched. Germline lookup yields CDR1 LGHNA and CDR2 YSLEER.

This chain joins TRBV7-2 and TRBJ2-7; D ambiguous. Trimming left V 1 base short and J 3 bases short, with 10 bases between. The CDR3 covers 14 residues. CDR1 and CDR2 from the germline V gene are SGHTA and FQGNSA. CDR3 bases: TGTGCCAGCAGCTTAGTTGTAGGGCTCTACGAGCAGTACTTC. Its translation: CASSLVVGLYEQYF.

Regarding this clonotype: It may be a read error: a sequence one base away is much more abundant. V is TRBV7-6 and J is TRBJ2-2; 7 nucleotides align to TRBD1. J was trimmed by 6 bases and V by 3 bases; bases with no gene match: 22. Germline-derived CDR1 and CDR2 are SGHVS and FNYEAQ. There are 20 residues in the CDR3. In DNA, the CDR3 is TGTGCCAGCAGCTTTTTCTTGACAGGGAAGCTCCAAAGAAACGCCGGGGAGCTGTTTTTT. It specifies CASSFFLTGKLQRNAGELFF.

This clonotype showed up just a few times. The CDR3 sequence is CSATGGRGTDTQYF. DNA of the CDR3: TGCAGTGCAACAGGGGGCAGGGGCACAGATACGCAGTATTTT. This chain uses TRBV20-1 with TRBJ2-3, with 9 bases fitting TRBD1. V shed 6 bases and J 1 base; nucleotides not matched to a gene: 5. The CDR3 is 14 amino acids. Germline CDR1 reads DFQATT; CDR2 reads SNEGSKA (reference sequence).

The table lists this clonotype with many counts. The rearrangement uses TRBV10-3 and TRBJ2-3; either TRBD1 or TRBD2 may fit D (5 bases each). V was cut by 5 bases and J by 2 bases, with 14 bases left in between. The length of the CDR3 is 15 residues. Germline V gene data show CDR1 as ENHRY and CDR2 as SYGVKD. CDR3 residues: CAISHGGLITDTQYF. The CDR3 DNA reads as TGTGCCATCAGTCATGGGGGTCTAATCACAGATACGCAGTATTTT.

The chain recombines TRBV2 with TRBJ2-7; 8 nucleotides agree with TRBD2. Trimming took 6 bases from V and 1 from J; bases not matched to a gene: 2. This CDR3 contains 13 residues. The V gene's germline CDR1 is SNHLY and CDR2 FYNNEI. CDR3 sequence: CASRGLVSYEQYV. CDR3 bases: TGTGCCAGCAGGGGACTAGTTTCCTACGAGCAGTACGTC.

The rearrangement uses TRBV6-5 and TRBJ1-4; TRBD1 is a possible D gene (6 bases). The CDR3 runs 15 residues. V was pared by 0 bases and J by 4 bases, with 9 bases between. Germline loops: CDR1 MNHEY, CDR2 SVGAGI. The CDR3 region is CASSYSTGLNEKLFF. The DNA of the CDR3 is TGTGCCAGCAGTTACTCTACAGGGCTTAATGAAAAACTGTTTTTT.

This clonotype has ten or more counts. The rearrangement joins TRBV6-5 to TRBJ1-1; the D gene is possibly TRBD1 (6 bases). This CDR3 spans 14 amino acids. V was cut by 6 bases and J by 3 bases, with 14 bases left in between. Germline V gives CDR1 MNHEY, CDR2 SVGAGI. The CDR3 reads CASRTGSGDTEAFF. The CDR3 coding sequence is TGTGCCAGCAGAACAGGGAGTGGGGACACTGAAGCTTTCTTT.

J is TRBJ1-6 and V is TRBV7-3, with TRBD1 matching 7 bases. The J segment lost 8 bases and the V segment lost 5 bases, leaving 6 bases of the junction unmatched. Germline lookup yields CDR1 SGHTA and CDR2 FQGTGA. The CDR3 totals 14 residues. This chain's CDR3 is CASSQGGSHSPLHF. CDR3 DNA sequence: TGTGCCAGCAGCCAGGGGGGGAGTCATTCACCCCTCCACTTT.

In this sample, this clonotype turned up many times. The chain combines TRBV5-4 with TRBJ2-2; D might be TRBD2 (7 bases). The CDR3 sequence is 14 residues long. Trimming shortened V by 9 bases and J by 7 bases, and 19 bases separated the two germline ends. The germline V gene encodes CDR1 SGHNT and CDR2 YYREEE (reference sequence). The CDR3: CATQKGGADGELFF. The DNA of the CDR3 is TGTGCCACCCAAAAAGGGGGGGCGGACGGGGAGCTGTTTTTT.

Remarks on this clonotype: An end of the junction differs from the germline gene, which may be a read error. The chain employs TRBV5-5 and TRBJ1-4; the D is unclear. The CDR3 is made up of 18 amino acids. Looked up from germline, CDR1 is SGHKS and CDR2 is YYEKEE (reference sequence). In DNA form, the CDR3 reads TGTCCCAGCAGCGCGAAAGCCGGAACAGTCCTTTCGGAAGAAAAACTGTTTTTT. This sequence encodes CPSSAKAGTVLSEEKLFF.

V is TRBV14 and J is TRBJ1-4, with 9 positions matching TRBD1. There are 14 residues in the CDR3. The germline V gene encodes CDR1 SGHDN and CDR2 FVKESK. With V trimmed by 4 bases and J by 9 bases, 6 bases remained unmatched. This CDR3 reads CASSRTGAGKKLFF. CDR3 DNA sequence: TGTGCCAGCAGCCGGACAGGGGCGGGTAAAAAACTGTTTTTT.

This clonotype was counted between two and nine times. The chain couples TRBV18 to TRBJ1-1; the D gene is possibly TRBD1 (5 bases). This CDR3 comprises 14 residues. V lost 0 bases to trimming and J lost 11 bases, with 16 bases between them. The V gene's germline CDR1 is KGHSH and CDR2 LQKENI. The CDR3 loop reads CASSPPGAPERAFF. The CDR3 coding sequence is TGTGCCAGCTCACCACCCGGGGCCCCGGAGCGGGCTTTCTTT.

This clonotype was counted a few times. This chain links TRBV5-4 with TRBJ2-3, with TRBD2 matching 12 bases. V dropped 5 bases and J dropped 5; count of bases not matched to a gene: 0. CDR1 and CDR2 (germline): SGHNT, YYREEE (reference sequence). This CDR3 has 13 residues. The chain's CDR3 is CASRLAGGDTQYF. The CDR3 DNA is TGTGCCAGCAGACTAGCGGGGGGAGATACGCAGTATTTT.

The chain joins TRBV4-2 to TRBJ2-7; 11 bases align to TRBD2. The V gene end was trimmed by 4 bases and the J gene end by 3 bases; junction bases not matched to a gene: 5. Germline-derived CDR1 and CDR2 are LGHNA and YNFKEQ. The CDR3 runs 15 residues. CDR3 region: CASSLGTSGIYEQYV. The CDR3 nucleotides read TGTGCCAGCAGCCTTGGGACTAGCGGAATCTACGAGCAGTACGTC.

This clonotype was recorded a few times. This rearrangement joins TRBV6-1 to TRBJ2-2; 7 bases agree with TRBD2. Germline V CDR1 and CDR2: MNHNS, SASEGT. CDR3 length: 14 amino acids. Germline trimming cut 6 bases from V and 6 bases from J; bases unmatched to any gene: 7. CDR3 DNA: TGTGCCAGCAGCCGTAACGGGAGGTCCGGGGAGCTGTTTTTT. Amino acids: CASSRNGRSGELFF.